Listed below are T cell receptor beta chains from one sample, sequenced in a study of blood T cell repertoires in COVID-19. Here immunoSEQ multiplex PCR was the method, and the copy in TCRdb shows in-frame clones only, minus some. The sample lists about 260,000 clones, about 88% occurring once. Sequencing was carried out using peripheral blood. These receptors came from a man between 18 and 29 years old with active or convalescent COVID-19. Both conserved end residues are part of each CDR3. Fields, in order: V gene, J gene, CDR3 protein.

V: TRBV5-1
J: TRBJ2-7
CDR3: CASSLYSSGSNEQYF

V: TRBV5-1
J: TRBJ1-6
CDR3: CASSPTWTGGKSPLHF

V: TRBV6-5
J: TRBJ1-5
CDR3: CASRWGQNQPQHF

V: TRBV6-6
J: TRBJ1-2
CDR3: CASSNQAYGYTF

V: TRBV19
J: TRBJ1-5
CDR3: CASSPPQVYQPQHF

V: TRBV5-1
J: TRBJ1-2
CDR3: CASSLGGGALNYGYTF

V: TRBV28
J: TRBJ2-7
CDR3: CASSVLYEQYF

V: TRBV30
J: TRBJ1-6
CDR3: CAWSRGGQGYNSPLHF

V: TRBV2
J: TRBJ1-1
CDR3: CASQPDRRDEAFF

V: TRBV6-4
J: TRBJ1-4
CDR3: CASSPTATNEKLFF

V: TRBV29-1
J: TRBJ2-1
CDR3: CSVVPSGEQFF

V: TRBV5-1
J: TRBJ2-1
CDR3: CASSVGLAGGYNEQFF